These T cell receptor beta chains were read from a single sample in a study of a mutant IDH1 vaccine in newly diagnosed glioma. These receptors have no identified antigens. TCRdb's copy holds only in-frame clones and misses some; the assay was immunoSEQ multiplex PCR. The sample lists around 100,000 clones; around 90% were seen once. This sample comprised PBMCs, obtained from a glioma patient whose treatment included an IDH1 peptide vaccine. These receptors originate from a woman in her forties or fifties with glioma. Each CDR3 is given with its conserved first and last residue. The D gene is left open where the match is weak. Where a row states a size, it is once, few, many or the class of an expanded clone; other rows omit it.

CDR3aa,CDR3nt,d_gene,v_gene,abundance,j_gene
CASSNSQGISQPQHF,TGTGCCAGCAGTAATTCACAGGGGATCAGTCAGCCCCAGCATTTT,TRBD1,TRBV28,NA,TRBJ1-5
CASSWRYNEQFF,TGTGCCAGCAGTTGGCGGTACAATGAGCAGTTCTTC,NA,TRBV28,few,TRBJ2-1
CASSFSGNGELFF,TGTGCCAGCAGCTTTAGCGGGAACGGGGAGCTGTTTTTT,TRBD2,TRBV7-3,once,TRBJ2-2
CASSPGTRQSTDTQYF,TGCGCCAGCAGCCCTGGGACTAGGCAGAGCACAGATACGCAGTATTTT,TRBD2,TRBV5-1,NA,TRBJ2-3
CASSLGELGYGYTF,TGTGCCAGCAGCCTGGGCGAACTGGGCTATGGCTACACCTTC,NA,TRBV5-6,NA,TRBJ1-2
CATSRDGQGEKLFF,TGTGCCACCAGCAGAGATGGACAGGGAGAAAAACTGTTTTTT,TRBD1,TRBV15,NA,TRBJ1-4
CASSPLDRYGYTF,TGTGCCAGCAGTCCCCTCGACCGCTATGGCTACACCTTC,NA,TRBV27,NA,TRBJ1-2
CASSPDRGTTEAFF,TGTGCCAGCTCACCCGACAGGGGGACCACTGAAGCTTTCTTT,TRBD1,TRBV18,NA,TRBJ1-1
CASSLDPTSETQYF,TGTGCCAGCAGCTTGGACCCCACATCGGAGACCCAGTACTTC,NA,TRBV5-4,once,TRBJ2-5
CASSLDRQTIYF,TGTGCCAGCAGCTTAGACCGTCAGACCATATATTTT,NA,TRBV7-6,few,TRBJ1-3
CASSLAGSSYEQYF,TGTGCCAGCAGTCTAGCGGGTTCCTCCTACGAGCAGTACTTC,TRBD2,TRBV28,NA,TRBJ2-7
CASSLIRGEQFF,TGTGCCAGCAGCTTAATCAGGGGGGAGCAGTTCTTC,TRBD1,TRBV7-9,NA,TRBJ2-1
CASSLGQTSDEQYF,TGCGCCAGCAGCCTGGGACAGACCAGCGACGAGCAGTACTTC,TRBD1,TRBV5-1,NA,TRBJ2-7
CASSYRTVSSYEQYF,TGTGCCAGCAGCTATCGGACAGTGAGCTCCTACGAGCAGTACTTC,NA,TRBV7-9,NA,TRBJ2-7
CASSLSTSGGRREQYF,TGTGCCAGCAGTTTATCGACTAGCGGGGGTCGCAGGGAGCAGTACTTC,TRBD2,TRBV27,NA,TRBJ2-7
CASSPRGTGELFF,TGTGCCAGCAGTCCCCGGGGCACCGGGGAGCTGTTTTTT,NA,TRBV27,NA,TRBJ2-2
CASSYNRAGAQYF,TGTGCCAGCAGTTACAATCGGGCCGGGGCCCAGTACTTC,NA,TRBV6-5,NA,TRBJ2-5
CATSRDVNRGSPNYGYTF,TGTGCCACCAGCAGAGATGTTAACAGGGGCTCCCCTAACTATGGCTACACCTTC,TRBD1,TRBV15,NA,TRBJ1-2
CASSQYNEKLFF,TGTGCCAGCAGTCAATACAATGAAAAACTGTTTTTT,NA,TRBV28,NA,TRBJ1-4
CASSHSDSSYGYTF,TGTGCCAGCAGCCACTCGGACAGTTCTTATGGCTACACCTTC,NA,TRBV6-5,NA,TRBJ1-2
CASSDRPWGSTEAFF,TGTGCCAGCAGTGACAGACCGTGGGGCAGCACTGAAGCTTTCTTT,NA,TRBV2,few,TRBJ1-1
CASSRTTSGIEQFF,TGTGCCAGCAGCAGAACGACTAGCGGGATTGAGCAGTTCTTC,TRBD2,TRBV11-1,few,TRBJ2-1
CATGTGFGNTIYF,TGTGCCACAGGGACAGGGTTTGGAAACACCATATATTTT,TRBD1,TRBV13,NA,TRBJ1-3
CASSYLDRDEQYF,TGTGCCAGCAGTTACCTCGACAGGGACGAGCAGTACTTC,TRBD1,TRBV6-5,NA,TRBJ2-7
CASSGDQETQYF,TGCGCCAGCAGCGGGGACCAAGAGACCCAGTACTTC,NA,TRBV10-2,NA,TRBJ2-5
CASTEDRVNTEAFF,TGTGCCAGCACCGAGGACAGGGTGAACACTGAAGCTTTCTTT,TRBD1,TRBV6-1,NA,TRBJ1-1
CASSLPSEIEREALQETQYF,TGCGCCAGCAGCTTACCTTCGGAGATCGAGCGGGAGGCCCTCCAAGAGACCCAGTACTTC,TRBD2,TRBV5-1,NA,TRBJ2-5
CASSQPDRVF,TGTGCCAGCAGCCAACCGGACAGGGTCTTC,TRBD1,TRBV28,NA,TRBJ2-1